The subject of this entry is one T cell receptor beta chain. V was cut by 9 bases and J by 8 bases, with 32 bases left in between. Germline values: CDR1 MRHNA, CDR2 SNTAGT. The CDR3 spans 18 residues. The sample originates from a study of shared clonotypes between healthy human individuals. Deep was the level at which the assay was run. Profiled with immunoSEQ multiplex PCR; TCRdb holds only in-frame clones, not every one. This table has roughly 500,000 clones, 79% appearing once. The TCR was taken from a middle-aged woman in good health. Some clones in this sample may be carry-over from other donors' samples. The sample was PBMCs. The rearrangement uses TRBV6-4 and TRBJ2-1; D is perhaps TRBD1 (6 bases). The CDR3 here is CARTAPPTYRDVSYEQFF. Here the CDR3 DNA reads TGTGCCAGAACCGCCCCCCCTACTTACAGGGATGTGAGTTATGAGCAGTTCTTC.